This entry describes one TCR beta chain. These data originate in a study of blood T cell repertoires in COVID-19. Study information: Donors in the United States, Italy and Spain gave samples during acute or convalescent COVID-19. Nucleic acid was either cDNA or gDNA, and it came from T cells, B-cell-depleted T cells, or PBMCs.

Study processing details: Amplifying reference gene primers gave estimates of nucleated cell counts. Only in-frame clones appear in the TCRdb table, and some are missing; sequencing was by immunoSEQ multiplex PCR. V, J and clone size are taken as reported in that table, and D and trimming were inferred from the DNA itself. The sample includes some 43,000 clones, about 89% of them seen just once. The ends were cut back, 7 bases at V and 1 base at J, with 8 bases in the middle. The CDR3 has 12 amino acids. Germline CDR1 is ENHRY and CDR2 is SYGVKD. This sequence originates from a human donor in a cohort sampled during active COVID-19. Sequencing was performed on peripheral blood. The chain combines TRBV10-3 with TRBJ2-7; no reliable D call. The CDR3 DNA is TGTGCCATCAAAAACAGTTCCTACGAGCAGTACTTC. It codes for CAIKNSSYEQYF.